These T cell receptor beta chains were read from a single sample in a study of OX40 agonist ivuxolimab in advanced cancers. Clones were sequenced by immunoSEQ multiplex PCR, and TCRdb holds only the in-frame ones, with some missing. The sample lists about 26,000 clones, roughly 83% occurring once. The sample in question was CD4+ or CD8+ T cells sorted from blood, obtained in a trial of the OX40 agonist ivuxolimab. These receptors were obtained from an adult with an advanced solid tumor such as melanoma, head and neck, liver or kidney cancer. Each CDR3 is given with its conserved first and last residue. The order of the fields is J gene, clone size, D gene, CDR3 length, V gene, CDR3 protein, CDR3 DNA. A D gene is named only where the DNA matches it firmly. The listing skips clone size in some rows; elsewhere it reads once, few, many or a size class.

>TRBJ2-5|NA|TRBD2|15|TRBV5-1
CASSLSSGGLETQYF
TGCGCCAGCAGCTTGAGTAGCGGGGGGTTGGAGACCCAGTACTTC
>TRBJ2-7|NA|NA|14|TRBV6-1
CASSDGWAGSEQYF
TGTGCCAGCAGTGATGGATGGGCGGGGTCCGAGCAGTACTTC
>TRBJ2-1|NA|TRBD2|17|TRBV29-1
CSVEGLAGGRSYNEQFF
TGCAGCGTTGAGGGACTAGCGGGAGGGCGATCCTACAATGAGCAGTTCTTC
>TRBJ2-5|NA|NA|14|TRBV6-5
CASSPGQARETQYF
TGTGCCAGCAGCCCGGGTCAGGCCCGGGAGACCCAGTACTTC
>TRBJ2-2|NA|NA|12|TRBV5-1
CASSFRTGELFF
TGCGCCAGCAGCTTCCGCACCGGGGAGCTGTTTTTT
>TRBJ2-2|NA|TRBD2|20|TRBV19
CASSIFRTSGRGANTGELFF
TGTGCCAGTAGTATATTTAGGACTAGCGGGAGGGGCGCGAACACCGGGGAGCTGTTTTTT
>TRBJ2-2|many|NA|15|TRBV15
CATSRDRGQTRELFF
TGTGCCACCAGCAGAGATCGTGGGCAGACACGGGAGCTGTTTTTT
>TRBJ1-1|NA|NA|13|TRBV30
CAQRIQVDTEAFF
TGTGCCCAGAGGATCCAGGTTGACACTGAAGCTTTCTTT
>TRBJ1-1|few|NA|13|TRBV30
CAWTFRVLGEAFF
TGTGCCTGGACTTTCAGGGTGTTGGGTGAAGCTTTCTTT
>TRBJ1-5|NA|NA|16|TRBV4-1
CASSQEGITGNQPQHF
TGCGCCAGCAGCCAAGAAGGCATTACGGGCAATCAGCCCCAGCATTTT
>TRBJ2-3|NA|TRBD2|13|TRBV6-5
CASSYGRADTQYF
TGTGCCAGCAGTTACGGGAGGGCGGATACGCAGTATTTT
>TRBJ1-2|few|NA|12|TRBV29-1
CSVVTDVYGYTF
TGCAGCGTCGTGACAGACGTCTATGGCTACACCTTC
>TRBJ1-6|once|NA|14|TRBV11-2
CASSPSGERSPLHF
TGTGCCAGCAGCCCCTCAGGGGAAAGATCACCCCTCCACTTT
>TRBJ1-5|once|TRBD1|15|TRBV15
CATSRRDRLNQPQHF
TGTGCCACCAGCAGACGGGACAGACTTAATCAGCCCCAGCATTTT
>TRBJ1-2|few|TRBD1|14|TRBV2
CASSDGGGFYGYTF
TGTGCCAGCAGTGATGGAGGGGGCTTCTATGGCTACACCTTC
>TRBJ1-2|NA|NA|13|TRBV11-2
CASSPDRNYGYTF
TGTGCCAGCAGCCCAGACAGAAACTATGGCTACACCTTC
>TRBJ2-2|NA|NA|13|TRBV7-3
CASSEGVTGELFF
TGTGCCAGCAGCGAGGGGGTCACCGGGGAGCTGTTTTTT
>TRBJ2-3|NA|TRBD2|14|TRBV6-6
CASSYISGENTQYF
TGTGCCAGCAGTTACATTAGCGGGGAAAATACGCAGTATTTT
>TRBJ2-7|NA|NA|14|TRBV7-9
CASSLAGQDYEQYF
TGTGCCAGCAGCTTAGCAGGTCAGGACTACGAGCAGTACTTC
>TRBJ2-7|NA|TRBD1|14|TRBV5-6
CASSPGTGPYEQYF
TGTGCCAGCAGCCCCGGGACAGGGCCCTACGAGCAGTACTTC
>TRBJ1-2|NA|NA|14|TRBV9
CASSVGSAGYGYTF
TGTGCCAGCAGCGTAGGGAGCGCCGGCTATGGCTACACCTTC
>TRBJ2-7|NA|TRBD1|12|TRBV6-6
CASSYSGTDVYF
TGTGCCAGCAGTTACTCCGGGACAGACGTTTACTTC
>TRBJ2-1|NA|NA|17|TRBV12-2
CASPFYSPWGTYNEQFF
TGTGCAAGTCCCTTTTACAGCCCGTGGGGGACCTACAATGAGCAGTTCTTC
>TRBJ2-7|NA|TRBD1|16|TRBV4-1
CASSQEPWTGAYEQYF
TGCGCCAGCAGCCAAGAACCTTGGACAGGCGCCTACGAGCAGTACTTC
>TRBJ2-1|NA|NA|15|TRBV19
CASSKKTSSYNEQFF
TGTGCCAGTAGTAAAAAAACAAGCTCCTACAATGAGCAGTTCTTC
>TRBJ2-7|NA|NA|13|TRBV5-4
CASSKTGDYEQYF
TGTGCCAGCAGCAAGACCGGGGACTACGAGCAGTACTTC
>TRBJ2-3|NA|NA|12|TRBV7-9
CASSLGVDTQYF
TGTGCCAGCAGCTTGGGCGTAGATACGCAGTATTTT
>TRBJ2-7|once|NA|13|TRBV6-1
CASIGWSVYEQYF
TGTGCCAGCATTGGGTGGTCTGTCTACGAGCAGTACTTC
>TRBJ2-1|NA|TRBD2|11|TRBV20-1
CSARGGDEQFF
TGCAGTGCTAGGGGAGGGGATGAGCAGTTCTTC
>TRBJ1-2|NA|NA|17|TRBV7-3
CASSPPLRGLVKCGYTF
TGTGCCAGCAGTCCTCCCCTCCGGGGGCTAGTTAAGTGTGGCTACACCTTC
>TRBJ2-7|NA|TRBD2|12|TRBV2
CASGGTSTEQYF
TGTGCCAGCGGGGGGACTAGCACCGAGCAGTACTTC
>TRBJ1-1|NA|NA|14|TRBV4-1
CASSQWDLNTEAFF
TGCGCCAGCAGCCAATGGGATCTGAACACTGAAGCTTTCTTT
>TRBJ2-1|NA|TRBD1|14|TRBV2
CASSDPQGDNEQFF
TGTGCCAGCAGCGACCCCCAGGGGGACAATGAGCAGTTCTTC
>TRBJ2-7|NA|TRBD1|15|TRBV7-9
CASSLRTGTSYEQYF
TGTGCCAGCAGCTTAAGGACAGGGACGTCCTACGAGCAGTACTTC
>TRBJ2-4|NA|NA|16|TRBV5-1
CASSLRFWGPENIQYF
TGCGCCAGCAGCTTGCGTTTCTGGGGGCCCGAAAACATTCAGTACTTC
>TRBJ1-5|NA|NA|17|TRBV28
CASSLSVGTMGSQPQHF
TGTGCCAGCAGTTTATCGGTGGGGACAATGGGGAGTCAGCCCCAGCATTTT
>TRBJ2-1|few|TRBD1|16|TRBV7-9
CASSSTGTARNNEQFF
TGTGCCAGCAGCTCGACCGGGACAGCGAGAAACAATGAGCAGTTCTTC
>TRBJ2-7|NA|TRBD1|16|TRBV5-1
CASSLEWTGTPYEQYF
TGCGCCAGCAGCCTCGAGTGGACAGGGACTCCCTACGAGCAGTACTTC
>TRBJ1-3|once|NA|14|TRBV11-2
CASSLGVQINTIYF
TGTGCCAGCAGCTTAGGGGTCCAGATCAACACCATATATTTT
>TRBJ2-7|NA|NA|15|TRBV28
CASSLGQLSSYEQYF
TGTGCCAGCAGTTTAGGTCAGCTCAGCTCCTACGAGCAGTACTTC
>TRBJ2-6|NA|NA|13|TRBV5-5
CASSLEGANVLTF
TGTGCCAGCAGCTTGGAAGGGGCCAACGTCCTGACTTTC
>TRBJ2-7|NA|NA|12|TRBV2
CASKLQTYEQYF
TGTGCCAGCAAGTTACAAACCTACGAGCAGTACTTC